The T cell receptor beta chain described here comes from a study of identical twins. The length of the CDR3 is 12 residues. With V trimmed by 3 bases and J by 10 bases, 4 bases remained unmatched. The germline CDR1 and CDR2 sequences are SGHTA and FQGNSA. Study findings and constraints: For zero-insertion analyses, partial confounding could come from invariant MAIT and iNKT cells. Models underestimated out-of-frame TCR alpha sharing in monozygotic twins.

In the case of this clonotype: Its matching antigen is unknown.

TCRdb called the 5' RACE reads again in MiXCR, with one record for every CDR3 protein. This table holds 350,000 or so distinct CDR3 sequences, around 9.7% found once. The sequenced sample consisted of naive T cells sorted from blood. This sequence originates from a woman between 50 and 59 years old in good health. The J gene is TRBJ2-3, the V gene TRBV7-2, with 7 nucleotides matching TRBD1. The CDR3 DNA reads TGTGCCAGCAGCTTGGACAGGTCCGCGCAGTATTTT. Translating gives CASSLDRSAQYF.